What follows is one TCR beta chain and its context. The data were obtained in a study of blood T cell repertoires in COVID-19. Whole-study context: Italy, Spain and the United States were the sources of the convalescent and acute COVID-19 samples. PBMCs, B-cell-depleted T cells, or T cells provided the cDNA or gDNA that made up the material.

Original data processing: Researchers report that nucleated cell counts were estimated from reference gene primer amplification. The method was immunoSEQ multiplex PCR; TCRdb's version includes in-frame clones alone and lacks a portion of them. D and trimming were read from the DNA, whereas the V and J calls and clone size are those reported in that table. Among 45,000 to 60,000 clones listed, roughly nine tenths were seen once. CDR3 size: 13 residues. Germline V lookup: CDR1 ENHRY, CDR2 SYGVKD. The junction had 10 bases not matched to a gene; V was cut back by 9 bases and J by 7 bases. V and J are TRBV10-3 and TRBJ2-5, with 8 bases lining up with TRBD1. This receptor was obtained from a man aged 55-75 years with acute or convalescent COVID-19. The sample taken for sequencing was peripheral blood. The CDR3 loop reads CAMRTGLTGTQYF. The CDR3 coding sequence is TGTGCCATGAGGACAGGGTTGACGGGGACCCAGTACTTC.